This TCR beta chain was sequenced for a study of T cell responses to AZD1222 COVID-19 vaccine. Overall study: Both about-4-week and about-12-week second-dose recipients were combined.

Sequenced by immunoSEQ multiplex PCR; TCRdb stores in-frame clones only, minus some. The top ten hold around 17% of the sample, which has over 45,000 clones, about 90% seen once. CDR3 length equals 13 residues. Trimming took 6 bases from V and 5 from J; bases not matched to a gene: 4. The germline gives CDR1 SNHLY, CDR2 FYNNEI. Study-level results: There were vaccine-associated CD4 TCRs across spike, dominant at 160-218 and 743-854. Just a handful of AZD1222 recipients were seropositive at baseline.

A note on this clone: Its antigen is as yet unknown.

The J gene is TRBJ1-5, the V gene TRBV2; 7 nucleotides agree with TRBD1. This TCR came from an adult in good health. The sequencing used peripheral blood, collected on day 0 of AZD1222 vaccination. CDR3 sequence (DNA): TGTGCCAGCAGGACAGGGTCTGATCAGCCCCAGCATTTT. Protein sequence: CASRTGSDQPQHF.